This T cell receptor beta chain originates from a study of Ad26.COV2.S vaccination and SARS-CoV-2 variants (dated by TCRdb to the early 2020s). In terms of the full investigation: Vaccine-arm donors were drawn from COV1001, a multicentre, randomized, double-blind, placebo-controlled phase I-IIa trial of Ad26.COV2.S in healthy adults. TCRbeta repertoire sequencing served as the tool for gauging how specific and how broad the SARS-CoV-2-reactive T cell receptors were following Ad26.COV2.S vaccination. Trial participants were randomized into five groups of five, in which low-dose or high-dose Ad26.COV2.S was given once or twice, or placebo was given on both occasions. Blinding of investigators to trial group allocation was maintained during experiments and outcome assessment. Dosing of Ad26.COV2.S was intramuscular, at either 5x10^10 or 1x10^11 viral particles, delivered as one shot or as two shots spaced 56 days apart. A total of 32 samples were included in the TCR-sequenced set, comprising roughly 19 Ad26.COV2.S vaccine recipients, 5 placebo recipients and 8 SARS-CoV-2 convalescent individuals.

V has 5 bases trimmed and J has 12 bases trimmed; junction bases matching no gene number 6. From cysteine to phenylalanine, the CDR3 is 14 amino acids long. Only the CDR3 DNA is retained, 42 bases long and in frame from the first base. CDR1 SGHTA and CDR2 FQGNSA were looked up in the germline V gene. This specimen's treatment or condition label, interpreted: approximately 18 received Ad26.COV2.S at low or high dose, single or two shots; 5 received placebo; per-sample allocation not given. Repertoires of vaccine and placebo recipients were sequenced from samples collected on day 63 after the first injection. Between 29 July and 7 August 2020, Cohort 1b enrolled about 27 adults aged 18-55 years at one site in Boston, USA. Ad26.COV2.S consisted of a replication-incompetent adenovirus type 26 vector by which a prefusion-stabilized SARS-CoV-2 spike protein from the original Wuhan strain was expressed.

Points on this clone: The clone's antigen remains unknown. No per-base quality is available; no much larger clone lies one base away.

Study-wide conclusions, independent of this receptor: The study was not powered to compare responses between vaccine doses or regimens. After vaccination, spike-specific CD8+ and CD4+ T cell responses were reported to show substantial breadth. Vaccine and placebo recipients had comparable non-spike TCR breadth, which fits with the vaccine containing only spike. The authors noted that the TCR breadth and depth analyses may have underestimated total T cell responses. Compared with placebo recipients, Ad26.COV2.S recipients showed higher spike-specific TCR breadth (P = 0.0014).

TCRbeta CDR3 regions were sequenced with the immunoSEQ Assay. After extraction, genomic DNA underwent amplification by bias-controlled multiplex PCR, followed by high-throughput sequencing. In the authors' own workflow: To quantify the absolute abundance of each unique TCRbeta CDR3 region, sequences were collapsed and filtered. T cell fraction was estimated by normalization of TCRbeta template counts to usable DNA, with usable DNA being measured through amplification of reference genes present in all nucleated cells. Repertoire TCRs were annotated as SARS-CoV-2-specific by exact matching of V gene, CDR3 amino acid sequence and J gene to a known reactive TCR set. The reference SARS-CoV-2 TCR set came from MIRA and was filtered for enrichment in COVID-19-positive ImmuneCODE repertoires, removing public or cross-reactive TCRs. Using the MIRA antigens, annotated TCRs were further analysed by specific ORF or by position within an ORF. Depth was the summed frequency of annotated unique rearrangements, while breadth was defined as annotated unique rearrangements over total unique productive rearrangements. TCR breadth was compared between groups using two-sided Wilcoxon rank-sum tests. The table was pulled from immuneACCESS by TCRdb, which kept in-frame rearrangements only. Such tables lose some clones; where checked, under half of the loss comes from unresolved V genes, and the rest has no known cause. V, J and clone size are taken as reported in that table, and D and trimming were inferred from the DNA itself. The sample records roughly 420,000 clones, roughly 89% of which are singletons. The ten largest clones take up about 2.4% of the sample.

The sequencing here drew on peripheral blood, taken in a trial of Ad26.COV2.S vaccine versus placebo. Rearrangement joined TRBV7-2 to TRBJ2-3; the central 15 bases match TRBD2. This TCR was sampled from a person between 18 and 65 years old who received the Ad26.COV2.S COVID-19 vaccine or a placebo. CDR3 region: CASSERTSGRVQYF. DNA sequence: TGTGCCAGCAGCGAGCGGACTAGCGGGAGGGTCCAGTATTTT.